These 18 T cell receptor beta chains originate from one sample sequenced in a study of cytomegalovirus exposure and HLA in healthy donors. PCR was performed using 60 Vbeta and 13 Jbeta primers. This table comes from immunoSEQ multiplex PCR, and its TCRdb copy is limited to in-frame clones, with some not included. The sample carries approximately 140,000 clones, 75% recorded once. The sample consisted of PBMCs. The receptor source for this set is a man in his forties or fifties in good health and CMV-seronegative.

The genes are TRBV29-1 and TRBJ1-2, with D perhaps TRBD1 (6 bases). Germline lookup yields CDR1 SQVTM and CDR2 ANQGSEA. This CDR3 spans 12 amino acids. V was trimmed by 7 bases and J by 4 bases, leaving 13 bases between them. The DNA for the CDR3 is TGCAGCGGGGGTGGGGGGGCCTATGGCTACACCTTC. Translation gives CSGGGGAYGYTF.

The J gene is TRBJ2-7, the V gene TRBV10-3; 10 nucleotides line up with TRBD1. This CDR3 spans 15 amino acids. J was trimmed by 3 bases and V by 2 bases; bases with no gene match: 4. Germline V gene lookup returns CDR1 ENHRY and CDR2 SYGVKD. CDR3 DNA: TGTGCCATCAGTGAGGGGGGGACAGGGGACTACGAGCAGTACTTC. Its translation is CAISEGGTGDYEQYF.

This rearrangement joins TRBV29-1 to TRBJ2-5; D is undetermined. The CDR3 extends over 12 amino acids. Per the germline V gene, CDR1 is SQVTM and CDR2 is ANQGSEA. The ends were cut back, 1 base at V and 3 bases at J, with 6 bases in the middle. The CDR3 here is CSVEGTEETQYF. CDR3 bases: TGCAGCGTTGAAGGCACAGAAGAGACCCAGTACTTC. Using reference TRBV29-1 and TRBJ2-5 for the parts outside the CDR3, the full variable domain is SAVISQKPSRDICQRGTSLTIQCQVDSQVTMMFWYRQQPGQSLTLIATANQGSEATYESGFVIDKFPISRPNLTFSTLTVSNMSPEDSSIYLCSVEGTEETQYFGPGTRLLVL.

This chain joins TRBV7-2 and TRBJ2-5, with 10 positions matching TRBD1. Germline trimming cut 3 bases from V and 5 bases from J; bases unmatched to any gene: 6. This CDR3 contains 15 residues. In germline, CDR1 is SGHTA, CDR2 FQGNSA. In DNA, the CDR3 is TGTGCCAGCAGCTTTAGGGGACAGGGGTGGGAGACCCAGTACTTC. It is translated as CASSFRGQGWETQYF.

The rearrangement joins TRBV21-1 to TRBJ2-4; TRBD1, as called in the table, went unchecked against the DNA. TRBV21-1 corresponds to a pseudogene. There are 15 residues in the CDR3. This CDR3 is CASSKGGRGENIQYF. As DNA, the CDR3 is TGTGCCAGCAGCAAAGGGGGTAGGGGCGAAAACATTCAGTACTTC.

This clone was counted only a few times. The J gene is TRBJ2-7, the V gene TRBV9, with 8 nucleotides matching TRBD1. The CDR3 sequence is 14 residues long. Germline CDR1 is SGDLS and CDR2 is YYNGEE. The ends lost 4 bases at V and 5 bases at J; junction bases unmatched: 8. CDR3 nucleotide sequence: TGTGCCAGCAGCCCCCCGGCAGGGGGCAACGAGCAGTACTTC. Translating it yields CASSPPAGGNEQYF. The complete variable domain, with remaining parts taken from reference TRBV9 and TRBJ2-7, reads DSGVTQTPKHLITATGQRVTLRCSPRSGDLSVYWYQQSLDQGLQFLIQYYNGEERAKGNILERFSAQQFPDLHSELNLSSLELGDSALYFCASSPPAGGNEQYFGPGTRLTVT.

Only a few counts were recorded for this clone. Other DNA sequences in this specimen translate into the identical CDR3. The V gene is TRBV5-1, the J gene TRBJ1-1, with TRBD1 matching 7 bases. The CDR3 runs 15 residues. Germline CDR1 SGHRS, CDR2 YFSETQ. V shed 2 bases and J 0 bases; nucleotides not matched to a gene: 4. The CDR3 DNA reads TGCGCCAGCAGCTTACGACAGGGCTTGAACACTGAAGCTTTCTTT. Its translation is CASSLRQGLNTEAFF.

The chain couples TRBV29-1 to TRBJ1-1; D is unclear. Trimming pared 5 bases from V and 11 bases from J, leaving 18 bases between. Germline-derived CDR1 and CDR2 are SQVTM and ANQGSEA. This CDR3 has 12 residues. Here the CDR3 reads CSVSDQKLVAFF. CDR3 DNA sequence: TGCAGCGTTAGCGACCAGAAACTAGTGGCTTTCTTT.

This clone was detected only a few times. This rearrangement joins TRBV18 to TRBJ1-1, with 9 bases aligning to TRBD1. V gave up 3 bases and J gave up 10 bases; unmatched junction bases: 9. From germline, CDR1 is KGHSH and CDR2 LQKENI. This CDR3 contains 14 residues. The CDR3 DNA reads TGTGCCAGCTCACCCGAGGGACAGGGAGGTGGAGCTTTCTTT. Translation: CASSPEGQGGGAFF.

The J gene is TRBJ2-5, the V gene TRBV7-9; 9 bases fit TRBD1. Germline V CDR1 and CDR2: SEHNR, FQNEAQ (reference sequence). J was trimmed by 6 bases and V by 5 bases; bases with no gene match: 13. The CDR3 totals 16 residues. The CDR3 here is CASSPEQGARSKTQYF. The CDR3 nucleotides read TGTGCCAGCAGCCCCGAACAGGGGGCGCGATCAAAGACCCAGTACTTC.

CDR3 in amino acids: CASSLAGGNQPQHF. For the CDR3, the DNA is TGTGCCAGCAGCTTAGCGGGGGGGAATCAGCCCCAGCATTTT. This sequence joins TRBV7-9 and TRBJ1-5; D may be TRBD1 (5 bases). Trimming took off 0 bases at V and 4 bases at J, with 7 bases between the two ends. The CDR3 is made up of 14 amino acids. Germline assignment: CDR1 SEHNR and CDR2 FQNEAQ (reference sequence).

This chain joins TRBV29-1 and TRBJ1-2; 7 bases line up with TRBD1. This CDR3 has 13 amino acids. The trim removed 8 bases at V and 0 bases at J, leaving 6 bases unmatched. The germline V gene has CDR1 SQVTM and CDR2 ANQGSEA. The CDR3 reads CSYRDSSNYGYTF. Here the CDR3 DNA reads TGCAGCTACCGGGACAGCTCTAACTATGGCTACACCTTC.

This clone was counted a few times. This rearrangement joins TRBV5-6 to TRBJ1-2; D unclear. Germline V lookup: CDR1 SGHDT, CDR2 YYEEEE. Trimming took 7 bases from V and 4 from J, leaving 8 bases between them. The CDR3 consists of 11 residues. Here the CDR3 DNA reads TGTGCCAGCGCAGATCTCTATGGCTACACCTTC. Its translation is CASADLYGYTF.

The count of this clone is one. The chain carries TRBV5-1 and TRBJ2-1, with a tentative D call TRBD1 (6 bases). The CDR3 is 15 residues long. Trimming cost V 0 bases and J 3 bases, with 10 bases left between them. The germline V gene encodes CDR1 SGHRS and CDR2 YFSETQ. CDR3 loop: CASSLAGRGYNEQFF. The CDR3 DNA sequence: TGCGCCAGCAGCTTGGCCGGCAGGGGCTACAATGAGCAGTTCTTC.

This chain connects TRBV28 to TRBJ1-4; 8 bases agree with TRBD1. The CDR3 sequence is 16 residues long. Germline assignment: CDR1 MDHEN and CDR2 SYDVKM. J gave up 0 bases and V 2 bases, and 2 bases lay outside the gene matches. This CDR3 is CASSLQGASTNEKLFF. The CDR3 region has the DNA TGTGCCAGCAGTTTACAGGGGGCTTCAACTAATGAAAAACTGTTTTTT.

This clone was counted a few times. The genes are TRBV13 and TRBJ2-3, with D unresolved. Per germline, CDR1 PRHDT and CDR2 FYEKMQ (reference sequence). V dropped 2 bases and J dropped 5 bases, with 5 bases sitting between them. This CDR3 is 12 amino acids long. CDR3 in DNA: TGTGCCAGCAGCTTAAGAGGAGATACGCAGTATTTT. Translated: CASSLRGDTQYF.

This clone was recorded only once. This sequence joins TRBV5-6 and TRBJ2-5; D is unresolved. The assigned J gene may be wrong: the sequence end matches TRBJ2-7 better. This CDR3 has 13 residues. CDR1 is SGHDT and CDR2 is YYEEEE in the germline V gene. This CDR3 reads CASSLSNSYEQYF. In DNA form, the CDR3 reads TGTGCCAGCAGCTTAAGTAACTCCTACGAGCAGTACTTC.

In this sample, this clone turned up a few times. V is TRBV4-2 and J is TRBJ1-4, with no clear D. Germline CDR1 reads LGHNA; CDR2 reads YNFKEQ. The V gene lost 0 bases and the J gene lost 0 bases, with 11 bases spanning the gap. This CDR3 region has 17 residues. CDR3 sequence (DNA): TGTGCCAGCAGCCAAGATCGGGAGTACCCAACTAATGAAAAACTGTTTTTT. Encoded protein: CASSQDREYPTNEKLFF.